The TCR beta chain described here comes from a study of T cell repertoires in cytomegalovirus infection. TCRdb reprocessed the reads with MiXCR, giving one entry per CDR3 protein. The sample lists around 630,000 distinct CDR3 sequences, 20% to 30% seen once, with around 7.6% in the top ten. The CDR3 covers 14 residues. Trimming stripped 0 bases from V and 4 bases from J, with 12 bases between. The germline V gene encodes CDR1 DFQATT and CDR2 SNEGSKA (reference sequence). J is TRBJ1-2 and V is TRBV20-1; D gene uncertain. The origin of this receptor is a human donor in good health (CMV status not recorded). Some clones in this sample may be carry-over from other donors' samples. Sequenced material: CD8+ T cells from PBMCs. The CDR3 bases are TGCAGTGCTAGAGATATTCGGACCGCCTATGGCTACACCTTC. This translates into CSARDIRTAYGYTF.